The sequence of this TCR beta chain was determined in a study of blood T cells in healthy people across ages. Overall study findings and caveats: Unsorted PBMC material precluded a definitive naive versus antigen-experienced comparison. Getting older went along with TCR beta diversity per million T cells dropping roughly linearly. CMV status of donors was unknown, possibly confounding expanded clonotype changes.

This clonotype was seen repeatedly, ten times or more. Its specificity is not known. A J-beta primer mix and a sample-barcoded 5' primer were used in a second PCR of about 7 to 12 cycles. A template-switch adaptor containing 12 random nucleotides labeled each cDNA molecule. MiXCR was run by TCRdb on the 5' RACE reads, yielding one entry per CDR3 protein. The sample contains 850,000 to 1,000,000 distinct CDR3 sequences, roughly 51% of which appear only once. The CDR3 extends over 19 amino acids. The J segment lost 0 bases and the V segment lost 4 bases, leaving 13 bases of the junction unmatched. Germline-derived CDR1 and CDR2 are SGHRS and YFSETQ.

The source is a woman aged 55-75 years in good health. The sample taken for sequencing was blood. The J gene is TRBJ2-6, the V gene TRBV5-1; 7 bases line up with TRBD1. CDR3 residues: CASSPQGVNILSGANVLTF. In nucleotides, the CDR3 is TGCGCCAGCAGCCCTCAGGGGGTTAATATTCTCTCTGGGGCCAACGTCCTGACTTTC.